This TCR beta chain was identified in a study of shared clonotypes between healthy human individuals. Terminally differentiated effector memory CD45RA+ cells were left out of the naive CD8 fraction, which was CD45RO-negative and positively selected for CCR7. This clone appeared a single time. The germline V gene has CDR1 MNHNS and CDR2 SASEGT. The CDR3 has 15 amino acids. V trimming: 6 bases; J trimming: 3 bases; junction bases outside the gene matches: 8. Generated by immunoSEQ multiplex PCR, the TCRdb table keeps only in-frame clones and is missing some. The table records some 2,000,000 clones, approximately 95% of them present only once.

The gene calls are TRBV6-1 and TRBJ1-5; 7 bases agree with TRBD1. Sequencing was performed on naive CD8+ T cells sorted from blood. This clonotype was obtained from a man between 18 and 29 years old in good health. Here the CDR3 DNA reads TGTGCCAGCAGAGGGGGCAGGGGGGCCAATCAGCCCCAGCATTTT. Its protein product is CASRGGRGANQPQHF.